This T cell receptor (beta chain) was captured by sequencing in a study of blood T cell repertoires in COVID-19. Data came from immunoSEQ multiplex PCR; TCRdb stores just in-frame clones and leaves some out. Here the sample spans 13,000 or so clones, approximately 91% being singletons. The CDR3 totals 12 residues. V lost 2 bases and J lost 5, with 6 bases in between. Germline CDR1 is SGHTA and CDR2 is FQGNSA. The sample comprised peripheral blood. This sequence joins TRBV7-2 and TRBJ1-2, with D uncertain. The TCR comes from a human donor in a cohort sampled during active COVID-19. CDR3 amino acids: CASSLTSYGYTF. CDR3 DNA sequence: TGTGCCAGCAGCTTAACGAGTTATGGCTACACCTTC.